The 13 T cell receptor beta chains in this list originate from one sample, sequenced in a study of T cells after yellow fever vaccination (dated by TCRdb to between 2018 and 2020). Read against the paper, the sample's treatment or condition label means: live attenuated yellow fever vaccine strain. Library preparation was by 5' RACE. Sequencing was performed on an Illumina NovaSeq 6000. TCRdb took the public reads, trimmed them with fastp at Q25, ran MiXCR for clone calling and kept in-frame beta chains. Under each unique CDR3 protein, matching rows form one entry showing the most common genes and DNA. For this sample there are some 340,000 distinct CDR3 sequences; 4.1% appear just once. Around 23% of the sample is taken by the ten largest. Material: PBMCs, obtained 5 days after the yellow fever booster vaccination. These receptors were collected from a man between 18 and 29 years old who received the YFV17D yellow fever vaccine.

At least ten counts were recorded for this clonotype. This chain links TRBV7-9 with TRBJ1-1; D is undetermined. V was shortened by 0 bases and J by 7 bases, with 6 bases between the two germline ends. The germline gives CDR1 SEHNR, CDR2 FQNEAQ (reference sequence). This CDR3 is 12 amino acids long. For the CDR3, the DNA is TGTGCCAGCAGCTTAGCTGGCAGTGAAGCTTTCTTT. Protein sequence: CASSLAGSEAFF.

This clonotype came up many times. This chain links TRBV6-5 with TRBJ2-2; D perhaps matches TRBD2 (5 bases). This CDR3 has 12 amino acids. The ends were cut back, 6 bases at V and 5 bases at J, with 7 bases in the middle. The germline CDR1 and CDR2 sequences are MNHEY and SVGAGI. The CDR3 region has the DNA TGTGCCAGCAGGCGGAGGACCGGGGAGCTGTTTTTT. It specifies CASRRRTGELFF.

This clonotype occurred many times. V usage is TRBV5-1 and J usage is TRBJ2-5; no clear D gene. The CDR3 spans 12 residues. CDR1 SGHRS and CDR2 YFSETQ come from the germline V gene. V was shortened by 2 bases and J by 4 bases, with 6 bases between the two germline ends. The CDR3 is CASSFFGETQYF. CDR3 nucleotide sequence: TGCGCCAGCAGCTTCTTTGGAGAGACCCAGTACTTC.

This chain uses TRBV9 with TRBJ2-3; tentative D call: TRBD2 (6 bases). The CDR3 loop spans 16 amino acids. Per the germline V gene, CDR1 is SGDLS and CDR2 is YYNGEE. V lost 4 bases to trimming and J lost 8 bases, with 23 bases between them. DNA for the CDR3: TGTGCCAGCAGCCCTCCGGGACTCCCCCAACGGGGTACGCAGTATTTT. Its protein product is CASSPPGLPQRGTQYF.

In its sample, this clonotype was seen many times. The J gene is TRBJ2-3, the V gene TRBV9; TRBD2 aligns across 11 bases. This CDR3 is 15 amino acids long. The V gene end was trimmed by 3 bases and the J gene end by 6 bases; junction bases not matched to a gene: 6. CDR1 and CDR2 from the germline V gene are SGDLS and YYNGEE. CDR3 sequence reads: CASSAGTSGGDTQYF. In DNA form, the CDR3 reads TGTGCCAGCAGCGCGGGGACTAGCGGCGGGGATACGCAGTATTTT.

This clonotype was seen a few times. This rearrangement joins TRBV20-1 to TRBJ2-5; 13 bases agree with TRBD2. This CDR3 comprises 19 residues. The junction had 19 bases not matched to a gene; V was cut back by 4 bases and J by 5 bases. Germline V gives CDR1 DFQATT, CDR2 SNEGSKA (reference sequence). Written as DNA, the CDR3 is TGCAGTGCTAAACCGCCGGGACTAGCGGGGCCAACAATCTCGGAGACCCAGTACTTC. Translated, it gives CSAKPPGLAGPTISETQYF.

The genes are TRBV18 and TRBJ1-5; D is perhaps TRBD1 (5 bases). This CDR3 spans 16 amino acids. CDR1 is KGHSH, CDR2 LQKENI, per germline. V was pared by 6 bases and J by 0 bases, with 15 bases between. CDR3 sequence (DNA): TGTGCCAGCTCGCAGACAGAGGGTTATAGCAATCAGCCCCAGCATTTT. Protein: CASSQTEGYSNQPQHF. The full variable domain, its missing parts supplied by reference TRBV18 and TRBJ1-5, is NAGVMQNPRHLVRRRGQEARLRCSPMKGHSHVYWYRQLPEEGLKFMVYLQKENIIDESGMPKERFSAEFPKEGPSILRIQQVVRGDSAAYFCASSQTEGYSNQPQHFGDGTRLSIL.

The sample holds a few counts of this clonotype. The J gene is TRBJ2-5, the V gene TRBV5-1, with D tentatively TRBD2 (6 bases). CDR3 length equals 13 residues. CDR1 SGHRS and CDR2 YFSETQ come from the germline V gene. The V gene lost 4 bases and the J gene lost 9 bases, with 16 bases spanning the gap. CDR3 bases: TGCGCCAGCAGCAAGGGACTCGAGGAATCCCAGTACTTC. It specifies CASSKGLEESQYF.

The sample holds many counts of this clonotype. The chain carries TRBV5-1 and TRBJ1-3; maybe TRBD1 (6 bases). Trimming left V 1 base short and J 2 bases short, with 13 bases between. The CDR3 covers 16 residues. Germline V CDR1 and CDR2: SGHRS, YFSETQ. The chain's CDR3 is CASSLRQGNPGNTIYF. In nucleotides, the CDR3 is TGCGCCAGCAGCTTGCGTCAGGGGAACCCTGGAAACACCATATATTTT.

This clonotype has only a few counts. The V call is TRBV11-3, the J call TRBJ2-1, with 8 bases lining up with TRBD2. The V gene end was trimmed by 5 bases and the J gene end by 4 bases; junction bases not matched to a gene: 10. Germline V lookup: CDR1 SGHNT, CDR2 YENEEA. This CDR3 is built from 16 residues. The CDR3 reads CASSPPGLVPYNEQFF. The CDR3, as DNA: TGTGCCAGCAGCCCACCGGGACTAGTCCCTTACAATGAGCAGTTCTTC.

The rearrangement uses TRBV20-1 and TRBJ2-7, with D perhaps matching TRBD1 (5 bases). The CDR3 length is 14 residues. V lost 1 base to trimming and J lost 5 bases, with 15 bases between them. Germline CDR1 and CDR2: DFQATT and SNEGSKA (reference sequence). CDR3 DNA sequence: TGCAGTGCTAGAGTTTCCGGCAGGGCCCACGAGCAGTACGTC. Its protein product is CSARVSGRAHEQYV.

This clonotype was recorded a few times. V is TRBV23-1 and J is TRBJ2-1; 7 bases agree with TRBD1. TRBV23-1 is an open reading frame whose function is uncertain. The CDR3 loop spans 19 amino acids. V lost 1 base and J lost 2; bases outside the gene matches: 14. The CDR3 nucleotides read TGCGCCAGCAGTCAATACCCTCATGGGCCAGGGGGTACCTACAATGAGCAGTTCTTC. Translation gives CASSQYPHGPGGTYNEQFF.

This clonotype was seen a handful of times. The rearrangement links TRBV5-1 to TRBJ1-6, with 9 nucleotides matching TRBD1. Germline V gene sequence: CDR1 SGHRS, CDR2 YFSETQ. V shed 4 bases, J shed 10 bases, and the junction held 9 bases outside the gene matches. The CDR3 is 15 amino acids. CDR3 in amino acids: CASSPGGQGWSPLHF. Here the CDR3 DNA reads TGCGCCAGCAGCCCCGGGGGACAGGGTTGGTCACCCCTCCACTTT.